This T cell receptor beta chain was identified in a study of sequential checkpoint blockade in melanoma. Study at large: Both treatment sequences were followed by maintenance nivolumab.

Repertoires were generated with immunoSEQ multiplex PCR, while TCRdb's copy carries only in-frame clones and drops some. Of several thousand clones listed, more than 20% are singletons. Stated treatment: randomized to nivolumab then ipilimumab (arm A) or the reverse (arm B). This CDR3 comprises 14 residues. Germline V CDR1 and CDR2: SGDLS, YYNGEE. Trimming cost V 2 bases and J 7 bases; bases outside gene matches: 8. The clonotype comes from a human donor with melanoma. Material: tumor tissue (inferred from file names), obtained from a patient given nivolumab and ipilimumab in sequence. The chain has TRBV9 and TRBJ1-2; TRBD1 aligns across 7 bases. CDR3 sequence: CASSVGQTGFGYTF. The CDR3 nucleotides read TGTGCCAGCAGCGTGGGACAGACGGGGTTTGGCTACACCTTC.